This T cell receptor (beta chain) was sequenced in a study of response to subunit inactivated influenza vaccine. Using its own MiXCR run on the RT-PCR reads, TCRdb lists one record per CDR3 protein. The profile covers over 400,000 distinct CDR3 sequences, with approximately 12% appearing a single time and roughly 13% taken by the ten largest. Whole-study results and caveats: Authors proposed each seasonal influenza vaccination draws in few new T cells.

This CDR3 region has 15 residues. Germline loops: CDR1 ENHRY, CDR2 SYGVKD. V was pared by 6 bases and J by 6 bases, with 10 bases of the junction left unmatched. This clonotype was recorded at least ten times. Its antigen remains unknown. The clonotype comes from a man aged 50-60 years who received an inactivated influenza vaccine. The starting material was PBMCs from blood, obtained roughly 48 days after vaccination. This sequence joins TRBV10-3 and TRBJ2-1, with TRBD2 matching over 8 bases. CDR3 loop: CAISGGPTSGNEQFF. The CDR3 DNA is TGTGCCATCAGCGGAGGGCCAACTAGCGGCAATGAGCAGTTCTTC.